Listed below are T cell receptor beta chains from one sample, sequenced in a study of cytomegalovirus exposure and HLA in healthy donors. Here immunoSEQ multiplex PCR was the method, and the copy in TCRdb shows in-frame clones only, minus some. The repertoire includes about 190,000 clones, 60% to 80% of them detected once, and 1.5% to 2% sits in the top ten. Sequenced material: PBMCs. The source is a woman aged 18 to 35 in good health and CMV-seronegative. Each CDR3 is given with its conserved first and last residue. A D gene is named only where the DNA matches it firmly. Size values are once, few and many counts, or a class for expanded clones, and some rows have none.

j_call v_call clone_size cdr3_length d_call cdr3_nt cdr3_aa
TRBJ1-4 TRBV6-1 . 14 . TGTGCCAGCAGTGAAGGGACAGTTAATGAAAAACTGTTTTTT CASSEGTVNEKLFF
TRBJ2-1 TRBV5-1 once 15 . TGCGCCAGCAGCTTGGCGAGAAGCTCCTACAATGAGCAGTTCTTC CASSLARSSYNEQFF
TRBJ1-3 TRBV6-1 . 19 TRBD1 TGTGCCAGCAGTGAATTTGAACAGGGGGTCGCGAGCTCTGGAAACACCATATATTTT CASSEFEQGVASSGNTIYF
TRBJ1-5 TRBV6-1 . 13 . TGTGCCAGCAGTGACGAAGGGGTGCAGCCCCAGCATTTT CASSDEGVQPQHF
TRBJ1-6 TRBV6-1 . 18 . TGTGCCAGCAGTGGAGGCAGGGAGGCTAGCTCCTATAATTCACCCCTCCACTTT CASSGGREASSYNSPLHF
TRBJ1-1 TRBV5-1 . 15 TRBD1 TGCGCCAGCAGCTTGGACCAACCAGGGGGCACTGAAGCTTTCTTT CASSLDQPGGTEAFF
TRBJ2-1 TRBV25-1 . 14 . TGTGCCAGCAGTGAATCAATGGGGGCCCAACCGACCCTCTTC CASSESMGAQPTLF
TRBJ2-1 TRBV7-2 . 16 TRBD2 TGTGCCAGCAGCTCCTCTAGCGGGGGCGCCTACAATGAGCAGTTCTTC CASSSSSGGAYNEQFF
TRBJ1-1 TRBV5-4 . 15 TRBD1 TGTGCCAGCAGCCCTAGGACAGGGGAGGGAACTGAAGCTTTCTTT CASSPRTGEGTEAFF
TRBJ2-5 TRBV7-2 . 11 . TGTGCCAGCAGCTTGGGGGCGGCCCAGTACTTC CASSLGAAQYF
TRBJ1-1 TRBV5-1 . 16 TRBD1 TGCGCCAGCAGCCCAAGACAGGGGGACGGGGACACTGAAGCTTTCTTT CASSPRQGDGDTEAFF
TRBJ1-5 TRBV11-1 . 14 . TGTGCCAGCAGCCTAGTGAGTGGAGGTCAGCCCCAGCATTTT CASSLVSGGQPQHF
TRBJ1-1 TRBV5-6 . 16 . TGTGCCAGCAGCTTGGGTTATAAGTCCGGAGGCACTGAAGCTTTCTTT CASSLGYKSGGTEAFF
TRBJ1-4 TRBV7-9 . 11 TRBD1 TGTGCCAGCAGCCAGGGGACAGTCCTGTTTTTT CASSQGTVLFF
TRBJ1-5 TRBV7-9 . 13 TRBD1 TGTGCCAGCGGGACAGGGAAAGATCAGCCCCAGCATTTT CASGTGKDQPQHF
TRBJ1-1 TRBV19 . 14 . TGTGCCAGCGACGGGACTGAAGGGAACACTGAAGCTTTCTTT CASDGTEGNTEAFF
TRBJ2-7 TRBV15 . 15 . TGTGCCACCAGCAGGGCTGGAGGGACCCATCCCGAGCAGTACTTC CATSRAGGTHPEQYF
TRBJ1-6 TRBV19 . 15 . TGTGCCAGTAGTATGGAGGCAGCAGGCCTTTCACCCCTCCACTTT CASSMEAAGLSPLHF
TRBJ2-2 TRBV27 . 17 TRBD2 TGTGCCAGCAGTCCGCCGGGACTAGCATCTTACACCGGGGAGCTGTTTTTT CASSPPGLASYTGELFF
TRBJ2-2 TRBV5-6 . 16 TRBD1 TGTGCCAGCAGCTGGATGGACAGGGGTGAATCCGGGGAGCTGTTTTTT CASSWMDRGESGELFF
TRBJ2-7 TRBV6-5 . 12 . TGTGCCAGCAGTTATAGTGGGAGGGAGCAGTACTTC CASSYSGREQYF
TRBJ2-2 TRBV18 . 15 . TGTGCCAGCTCACCACTAGACAGCTACACCGGGGAGCTGTTTTTT CASSPLDSYTGELFF
TRBJ1-6 TRBV7-2 . 15 . TGTGCCAGCAGCTTATTTTCAGTCGTTGCTTCACCCCTCCACTTT CASSLFSVVASPLHF
TRBJ1-1 TRBV7-2 . 14 . TGTGCCAGCAGCTTAGCACAGAGTTACACTGAAGCTTTCTTT CASSLAQSYTEAFF
TRBJ2-3 TRBV27 few 18 TRBD1 TGTGCCAGCAGTTCCTTTCATTGGACAGGCTCTAGCACAGATACGCAGTATTTT CASSSFHWTGSSTDTQYF
TRBJ1-1 TRBV5-4 . 14 TRBD1 TGTGCCAGCAGCTTACAGGGGGGGTACACTGAAGCTTTCTTT CASSLQGGYTEAFF
TRBJ1-6 TRBV7-2 . 15 . TGTGCCAGCAGCTTCATGGCAGGAGGGAATTCACCCCTCCACTTT CASSFMAGGNSPLHF
TRBJ2-7 TRBV7-8 once 15 TRBD2 TGTGCCAGCAGCTCATCTAGCGGGGGAGCCTACGAGCAGTACTTC CASSSSSGGAYEQYF
TRBJ2-1 TRBV27 . 17 TRBD2 TGTGCCAGCAGTCCGCGCAGAGGGACTAGCGGGAGCAATGAGCAGTTCTTC CASSPRRGTSGSNEQFF
TRBJ1-5 TRBV28 . 16 . TGTGCCAGCCCCCCCGCGGGGGCGATCCACAATCAGCCCCAGCATTTT CASPPAGAIHNQPQHF
TRBJ2-3 TRBV7-6 . 14 TRBD2 TGTGCCAGCAGCTCCGCGGGGGGCACAGATACGCAGTATTTT CASSSAGGTDTQYF
TRBJ1-3 TRBV19 . 11 . TGTGCCAGTACCTACGGAAACACCATATATTTT CASTYGNTIYF
TRBJ1-3 TRBV7-9 . 16 . TGTGCCAGCAGCTTAGCGGGGCGGAACTCTGGAAACACCATATATTTT CASSLAGRNSGNTIYF
TRBJ1-5 TRBV5-7 few 16 TRBD1 TGTGCCAGCTTATCGGACAGGGTTAGCAGCAATCAGCCCCAGCATTTT CASLSDRVSSNQPQHF
TRBJ2-3 TRBV11-1 . 15 . TGTGCCAGCAGCTTAGTTGGGGGGGGGCGGAAGACGCAGTATTTT CASSLVGGGRKTQYF
TRBJ2-3 TRBV5-4 . 16 TRBD2 TGTGCCAGCAGCTTCCCCTTAAGCGGGGGTGCAGATACGCAGTATTTT CASSFPLSGGADTQYF
TRBJ2-1 TRBV14 . 16 . TGTGCCAGCAGCCAAGATCTTTTAGCGACTGGTAATGAGCAGTTCTTC CASSQDLLATGNEQFF
TRBJ1-1 TRBV4-1 . 17 TRBD1 TGCGCCAGCAGCCAAGGGACAGGCAGAATTATGAACACTGAAGCTTTCTTT CASSQGTGRIMNTEAFF
TRBJ2-2 TRBV5-8 . 15 TRBD1 TGTGCCAGCAGCACCGGGACAGGGTTTACCGGGGAGCTGTTTTTT CASSTGTGFTGELFF
TRBJ2-7 TRBV5-6 . 15 . TGTGCCAGCACCGCGGGGGCCTATAGCTCCTACGAGCAGTACTTC CASTAGAYSSYEQYF
TRBJ1-1 TRBV2 . 15 TRBD1 TGTGCCAGCAGCCTGGGACAGGTGGTGAACACTGAAGCTTTCTTT CASSLGQVVNTEAFF
TRBJ2-7 TRBV19 . 14 . TGTGCCAGTAGTAAGTACAGAGACTCCTACGAGCAGTACTTC CASSKYRDSYEQYF
TRBJ2-7 TRBV18 . 15 TRBD1 TGTGCCAGCTCACCCCAGACAGGGGGGACCTACGAGCAGTACTTC CASSPQTGGTYEQYF
TRBJ2-7 TRBV6-5 few 14 . TGTGCCAGCAGTTACTCTGCGGGGCACTACGAGCAGTACTTC CASSYSAGHYEQYF
TRBJ2-2 TRBV19 . 15 . TGTGCCAGTAGTATTTCCCCGGGGAACACCGGGGAGCTGTTTTTT CASSISPGNTGELFF
TRBJ1-2 TRBV19 . 15 . TGTGCCAGTAGTATAGGCCCTCAGGACTCCGATGGCTACACCTTC CASSIGPQDSDGYTF
TRBJ1-6 TRBV5-6 . 17 . TGTGCCAGCAGCTTGGGGTTGGGGTTCGCAGGGCTTACACCCCTCCACTTT CASSLGLGFAGLTPLHF
TRBJ2-6 TRBV5-4 . 18 TRBD1 TGTGCCAGCAGCTTGGGACAGGGGGTTGTTGGAGGGGCCAACGTCCTGACTTTC CASSLGQGVVGGANVLTF
TRBJ1-2 TRBV2 few 11 TRBD1 TGTGCCAGTGACAGGGGCTGGGGCTACACCTTC CASDRGWGYTF
TRBJ2-1 TRBV9 . 14 . TGTGCCAGCAGCTCCTCCGGGGCCTACAATGAGCAGTTCTTC CASSSSGAYNEQFF
TRBJ2-2 TRBV12-2 . 15 . TGTGCAAGTCGCTTCCCGGGACTAGGATCCGGGGAGCTGTTTTTT CASRFPGLGSGELFF
TRBJ2-1 TRBV7-9 few 13 . TGTGCCAGCACCTCAGGTCTAGCGAATGAGCAGTTCTTC CASTSGLANEQFF
TRBJ1-2 TRBV2 few 14 TRBD1 TGTGCCAGCATCATAGGACAGGGGGTCTACGGCTACACCTTC CASIIGQGVYGYTF
TRBJ1-5 TRBV15 . 14 . TGTGCCACCTCAGAACGGGTCGGACAACAGCCCCAGCATTTT CATSERVGQQPQHF
TRBJ2-5 TRBV5-4 once 15 TRBD2 TGTGCCAGCAGCTTTCGAACTAGCGGGGGGGAGACCCAGTACTTC CASSFRTSGGETQYF
TRBJ2-7 TRBV5-8 . 15 . TGTGCCAGCAGCTTGCAGGGCAGGAGCTCCTACGAGCAGTACTTC CASSLQGRSSYEQYF
TRBJ1-6 TRBV13 once 15 TRBD1 TGTGCCAGCAGCGGAAGGACAGGGATAGATTCACCCCTCCACTTT CASSGRTGIDSPLHF